The 32 T cell receptor beta chains given below trace back to one sample, sequenced in a study of blood T cell repertoires in COVID-19. TCRdb's table, derived via immunoSEQ multiplex PCR, lists solely in-frame clones and lacks some. The data show approximately 150,000 clones, approximately 93% seen once. Sequencing was done on a sample of peripheral blood. The receptors originated from an older woman with COVID-19, enrolled during active disease.

The V gene is TRBV18, the J gene TRBJ2-2; D gene unclear. Trimming stripped 6 bases from V and 5 bases from J, with 19 bases between. Germline V gene sequence: CDR1 KGHSH, CDR2 LQKENI. CDR3 size: 16 residues. DNA for the CDR3: TGTGCCAGCTCCCCTGCGACAAATATGGTGACCGGGGAGCTGTTTTTT. This codes for CASSPATNMVTGELFF. The complete variable domain, with remaining parts taken from reference TRBV18 and TRBJ2-2, reads NAGVMQNPRHLVRRRGQEARLRCSPMKGHSHVYWYRQLPEEGLKFMVYLQKENIIDESGMPKERFSAEFPKEGPSILRIQQVVRGDSAAYFCASSPATNMVTGELFFGEGSRLTVL.

The count of this clone is one. The chain is built from TRBV27 and TRBJ1-1; TRBD1 aligns across 7 bases. After removal of 2 bases from V and 6 bases from J, the junction contained 6 bases not matched to a gene. Germline lookup yields CDR1 MNHEY and CDR2 SMNVEV (reference sequence). The CDR3 contains 14 residues. CDR3 protein: CASSLRRGTAEAFF. The CDR3 DNA reads TGTGCCAGCAGTTTAAGGAGGGGGACAGCTGAAGCTTTCTTT.

This chain joins TRBV6-4 and TRBJ1-3; 9 positions agree with TRBD1. V was pared by 2 bases and J by 4 bases, with 6 bases of the junction left unmatched. This CDR3 contains 16 residues. Germline CDR1 MRHNA, CDR2 SNTAGT. The CDR3 loop is CASSDGTGGKGNTIYF. The CDR3 nucleotides read TGTGCCAGCAGTGACGGAACAGGGGGCAAGGGAAACACCATATATTTT.

V usage is TRBV9 and J usage is TRBJ1-4; 10 bases agree with TRBD1. Trimming cost V 3 bases and J 6 bases; bases outside gene matches: 5. Germline V lookup: CDR1 SGDLS, CDR2 YYNGEE. The CDR3 has 15 residues. The CDR3 DNA sequence: TGTGCCAGCAGCGCGGGCGGGACAGGGGATGAAAAACTGTTTTTT. It yields the protein CASSAGGTGDEKLFF. The complete variable domain, with remaining parts taken from reference TRBV9 and TRBJ1-4, reads DSGVTQTPKHLITATGQRVTLRCSPRSGDLSVYWYQQSLDQGLQFLIQYYNGEERAKGNILERFSAQQFPDLHSELNLSSLELGDSALYFCASSAGGTGDEKLFFGSGTQLSVL.

This clone was observed a single time. V is TRBV7-3 and J is TRBJ2-5; D gene unclear. The length of the CDR3 is 13 residues. With 1 base removed from V and 5 bases from J, the gap between germline ends came to 8 bases. Germline CDR1 reads SGHTA; CDR2 reads FQGTGA. CDR3 protein: CASSLMVGETQYF. CDR3 DNA sequence: TGTGCCAGCAGCTTAATGGTCGGGGAGACCCAGTACTTC.

V gene TRBV30 combines with J gene TRBJ1-1; no firm D call. Germline CDR1 reads GTSNPN; CDR2 reads SVGIG (reference sequence). V gave up 2 bases and J gave up 2 bases, with 9 bases separating them. The CDR3 loop spans 13 amino acids. DNA for the CDR3: TGTGCCTGGAGTCGAGATTACAACACTGAAGCTTTCTTT. Translated: CAWSRDYNTEAFF.

This clone was counted once. The J gene is TRBJ2-7, the V gene TRBV7-2; 7 bases match TRBD1. After removal of 5 bases from V and 6 bases from J, the junction contained 7 bases not matched to a gene. This CDR3 region has 13 residues. CDR1 and CDR2 (germline): SGHTA, FQGNSA. For the CDR3, the DNA is TGTGCCAGCAGCGGAAGGACAGGATCCGAGCAGTACTTC. Amino acids: CASSGRTGSEQYF.

The rearrangement joins TRBV2 to TRBJ1-5, with D tentatively TRBD1 (6 bases). Trimming stripped 10 bases from V and 3 bases from J, with 13 bases between. The CDR3 contains 13 residues. Germline values: CDR1 SNHLY, CDR2 FYNNEI. CDR3 residues: CATSGDANQPQHF. CDR3 nucleotide sequence: TGTGCCACCTCAGGGGATGCCAATCAGCCCCAGCATTTT.

The chain joins TRBV7-3 to TRBJ1-1; a possible D gene is TRBD1 (6 bases). The CDR3 runs 13 residues. In germline, CDR1 is SGHTA, CDR2 FQGTGA. V gave up 9 bases and J gave up 1 base, with 12 bases separating them. The CDR3 DNA sequence: TGTGCCAGTTCTCAGGGGTGGAACACTGAAGCTTTCTTT. Amino acids: CASSQGWNTEAFF.

For this clone: A junction boundary mismatches the germline segment, possibly from a read error. This chain connects TRBV7-9 to TRBJ2-3; maybe TRBD1 (5 bases). The germline CDR1 and CDR2 sequences are SEHNR and FQNEAQ (reference sequence). This CDR3 contains 14 residues. The DNA for the CDR3 is TGTGCCAGCAGGTTAGGGGCGACGGCCGGTACGCAGTATTTT. Protein: CASRLGATAGTQYF. The full variable domain, with the rest looked up from reference TRBV7-9 and TRBJ2-3, is DTGVSQNPRHKITKRGQNVTFRCDPISEHNRLYWYRQTLGQGPEFLTYFQNEAQLEKSRLLSDRFSAERPKGSFSTLEIQRTEQGDSAMYLCASRLGATAGTQYFGPGTRLTVL.

The J gene is TRBJ2-2, the V gene TRBV5-4, with 8 bases identical to TRBD1. The CDR3 has 15 residues. Per the germline V gene, CDR1 is SGHNT and CDR2 is YYREEE (reference sequence). Unmatched junction bases numbered 3, after V lost 5 bases and J lost 0 bases. In nucleotides, the CDR3 is TGTGCCAGCAGACAGGACAGGGCGAACACCGGGGAGCTGTTTTTT. Translation: CASRQDRANTGELFF.

This chain joins TRBV25-1 and TRBJ1-2, with 9 nucleotides matching TRBD1. V lost 3 bases, J lost 5 bases, and 4 bases stayed unmatched. Looked up from germline, CDR1 is MGHDK and CDR2 is SYGVNS. The CDR3 spans 14 residues. The CDR3 DNA reads TGTGCCAGCAGTGACCCCGGGACAGGGTATGGCTACACCTTC. This sequence encodes CASSDPGTGYGYTF.

This chain uses TRBV19 with TRBJ1-5; D not resolved. The CDR3 covers 17 residues. Germline V lookup: CDR1 LNHDA, CDR2 SQIVND (reference sequence). V was pared by 5 bases and J by 2 bases, with 19 bases between. The CDR3 DNA is TGTGCCAGTAGTCCCCTTTACGACACCGTTCGCAATCAGCCCCAGCATTTT. Protein: CASSPLYDTVRNQPQHF.

The rearrangement links TRBV19 to TRBJ2-4; D perhaps matches TRBD1 (6 bases). The CDR3 totals 17 residues. The V and J ends lost 7 bases and 3 bases respectively, with 22 bases between them. Germline-derived CDR1 and CDR2 are LNHDA and SQIVND (reference sequence). The CDR3 DNA reads TGTGCCAGTACTGGGATGGGTGCAGGGGTGATCAAAAACATTCAGTACTTC. This encodes CASTGMGAGVIKNIQYF.

As for this clone: Distinct nucleotide sequences in the sample also encode this CDR3. V usage is TRBV5-1 and J usage is TRBJ2-5; possibly TRBD1 for D (6 bases). Germline lookup yields CDR1 SGHRS and CDR2 YFSETQ. The CDR3 totals 14 residues. The V and J ends lost 0 bases and 1 base respectively, with 7 bases between them. In nucleotides, the CDR3 is TGCGCCAGCAGCTTGGTAGGGGGCCAAGAGACCCAGTACTTC. This gives the protein CASSLVGGQETQYF.

This chain uses TRBV14 with TRBJ2-3, with D hard to call. The CDR3 sequence is 16 residues long. The V gene lost 0 bases and the J gene lost 0 bases, with 10 bases spanning the gap. Per germline, CDR1 SGHDN and CDR2 FVKESK. The CDR3 protein is CASSQDYSPSTDTQYF. CDR3 nucleotide sequence: TGTGCCAGCAGCCAAGATTATAGTCCTAGCACAGATACGCAGTATTTT.

The CDR3 reads CASSYDHRIGGHGYTF. CDR3 nucleotide sequence: TGTGCCAGCAGTTACGACCACCGCATTGGGGGCCATGGCTACACCTTC. This chain links TRBV6-5 with TRBJ1-2; TRBD1 might be the D (6 bases). Germline CDR1 reads MNHEY; CDR2 reads SVGAGI. V gave up 2 bases and J gave up 6 bases, with 19 bases separating them. The CDR3 consists of 16 residues.

The chain joins TRBV19 to TRBJ1-6, with a possible D match to TRBD1 (5 bases). Per the germline V gene, CDR1 is LNHDA and CDR2 is SQIVND (reference sequence). CDR3 length: 14 amino acids. V lost 9 bases and J lost 4, with 13 bases in between. This CDR3 reads CASRTTDYNSPLHF. As DNA, the CDR3 is TGTGCCAGCCGGACGACAGATTATAATTCACCCCTCCACTTT.

This clone was recorded once. V usage is TRBV29-1 and J usage is TRBJ1-5, with D unclear. The V and J ends lost 6 bases and 6 bases respectively, with 15 bases between them. The CDR3 loop spans 13 amino acids. CDR1 and CDR2 from the germline V gene are SQVTM and ANQGSEA. In DNA, the CDR3 is TGCAGCGTCCGTGCCCGTGAGGGTCAGCCCCAGCATTTT. Its protein is CSVRAREGQPQHF.

This chain uses TRBV2 with TRBJ1-4; D is ambiguous. The CDR3 has 15 residues. CDR1 is SNHLY, CDR2 FYNNEI, per germline. V lost 3 bases and J lost 6, with 14 bases in between. CDR3 DNA: TGTGCCAGCAGTGAGCCGATTCGACTGGATGAAAAACTGTTTTTT. This codes for CASSEPIRLDEKLFF.

V gene TRBV19 combines with J gene TRBJ1-1; weak D call: TRBD1 (5 bases). V was trimmed by 7 bases and J by 4 bases, leaving 25 bases between them. The CDR3 has 17 residues. Germline V gene lookup returns CDR1 LNHDA and CDR2 SQIVND (reference sequence). The DNA of the CDR3 is TGTGCCAGTACCTCCTACTCGGGACTGATGGGGGGCACTGAAGCTTTCTTT. Protein product: CASTSYSGLMGGTEAFF. Filled out from reference TRBV19 and TRBJ1-1, the complete variable domain reads DGGITQSPKYLFRKEGQNVTLSCEQNLNHDAMYWYRQDPGQGLRLIYYSQIVNDFQKGDIAEGYSVSREKKESFPLTVTSAQKNPTAFYLCASTSYSGLMGGTEAFFGQGTRLTVV.

The genes are TRBV6-5 and TRBJ1-3; 7 bases agree with TRBD1. The CDR3 runs to 15 residues. Trimming cost V 4 bases and J 0 bases; bases outside gene matches: 3. CDR1 MNHEY and CDR2 SVGAGI come from the germline V gene. The CDR3 region is CASSSDRNSGNTIYF. The CDR3 DNA sequence: TGTGCCAGCAGTTCGGACAGGAACTCTGGAAACACCATATATTTT.

This rearrangement joins TRBV5-1 to TRBJ2-2; D not resolved. The CDR3 sequence is 14 residues long. Trimming shortened V by 0 bases and J by 5 bases, and 8 bases separated the two germline ends. The V gene's germline CDR1 is SGHRS and CDR2 YFSETQ. The CDR3 DNA is TGCGCCAGCAGCTTGGCAATGAGGACCGGGGAGCTGTTTTTT. This codes for CASSLAMRTGELFF.

The rearrangement uses TRBV5-1 and TRBJ1-3, with D unclear. The V end was cut by 2 bases, the J end by 0 bases, with 9 bases between. CDR1 is SGHRS, CDR2 YFSETQ, per germline. This CDR3 contains 15 residues. For the CDR3, the DNA is TGCGCCAGCAGCTTACCCGGGGACTCTGGAAACACCATATATTTT. Amino acid sequence: CASSLPGDSGNTIYF.

This chain uses TRBV4-2 with TRBJ2-2; D is unclear. V lost 2 bases and J lost 1, with 5 bases in between. The CDR3 totals 14 residues. Germline V CDR1 and CDR2: LGHNA, YNFKEQ. CDR3 sequence reads: CASSQIQNTGELFF. Here the CDR3 DNA reads TGTGCCAGCAGCCAAATACAGAACACCGGGGAGCTGTTTTTT.

The chain employs TRBV5-1 and TRBJ2-1; the D gene is possibly TRBD2 (5 bases). Trimming removed 0 bases at V and 9 bases at J, with 13 bases between. CDR1 is SGHRS and CDR2 is YFSETQ in the germline V gene. This CDR3 region has 14 residues. CDR3 residues: CASSLDGPRGEQFF. The CDR3 nucleotides read TGCGCCAGCAGCTTGGACGGCCCCCGGGGTGAGCAGTTCTTC.

This clone was detected only a few times. This specimen includes other DNA sequences encoding the same CDR3. This sequence joins TRBV7-2 and TRBJ2-3, with 13 nucleotides matching TRBD2. Germline CDR1 is SGHTA and CDR2 is FQGNSA. J gave up 2 bases and V 3 bases, and 2 bases lay outside the gene matches. The CDR3 spans 16 residues. CDR3: CASSFGLAGDTDTQYF. The CDR3 nucleotides are TGTGCCAGCAGCTTTGGACTAGCGGGGGACACAGATACGCAGTATTTT.

The V and J genes are TRBV19 and TRBJ1-2; TRBD1 agrees at 8 bases. The CDR3 runs 14 residues. Per the germline V gene, CDR1 is LNHDA and CDR2 is SQIVND (reference sequence). V shed 5 bases, J shed 8 bases, and the junction held 10 bases outside the gene matches. For the CDR3, the DNA is TGTGCCAGTAGTGTGGACAGGGTAAGAGGCGGCTACACCTTC. Translating it yields CASSVDRVRGGYTF.

This clone was counted once. J is TRBJ2-3 and V is TRBV6-5, with D uncertain. V was pared by 6 bases and J by 6 bases, with 16 bases between. The CDR3 length is 14 residues. Germline lookup yields CDR1 MNHEY and CDR2 SVGAGI. DNA for the CDR3: TGTGCCAGCAGAAAAACCTCGGGTGGCGATACGCAGTATTTT. It translates to CASRKTSGGDTQYF.

This clone was counted only a few times. This chain links TRBV7-9 with TRBJ1-2, with 8 bases that match TRBD1. This CDR3 has 15 amino acids. Germline V CDR1 and CDR2: SEHNR, FQNEAQ (reference sequence). V was clipped by 4 bases and J by 6 bases; unmatched bases: 10. CDR3 nucleotide sequence: TGTGCCAGCAGCTCCTTCTCGGGACAGGTTGATGGCTACACCTTC. Translation gives CASSSFSGQVDGYTF.

The chain has TRBV4-3 and TRBJ1-2; 8 nucleotides agree with TRBD1. The CDR3 is made up of 14 amino acids. The germline V gene encodes CDR1 LGHNA and CDR2 YSLEER. V shed 0 bases, J shed 4 bases, and the junction held 1 base outside the gene matches. CDR3 residues: CASSQDRGPYGYTF. The CDR3 region has the DNA TGCGCCAGCAGCCAAGACAGGGGGCCCTATGGCTACACCTTC.

The V gene is TRBV5-1, the J gene TRBJ1-4; a possible D gene is TRBD1 (6 bases). V was pared by 1 base and J by 0 bases, with 10 bases between. Germline values: CDR1 SGHRS, CDR2 YFSETQ. The CDR3 runs 16 residues. The CDR3 DNA is TGCGCCAGCAGCTTGAACGGGGACACAACTAATGAAAAACTGTTTTTT. Amino acid sequence: CASSLNGDTTNEKLFF.